This T cell receptor (beta chain) derives from a study of human T cells and chemical hapten exposure. General study findings and limits: Because they had alopecia, donors may respond immunologically unlike healthy people.

Documented time point: pre-sensitization, week 0. Treatment: therapeutic diphenylcyclopropenone sensitization with weekly scalp DPC. As to this clonotype: The antigen is not known.

The CDR3 runs 15 residues. The V and J ends lost 5 bases and 5 bases respectively, with 16 bases between them. Via MiXCR, TCRdb re-called the RACE reads, giving one row per CDR3 protein. The repertoire holds tens of thousands of distinct CDR3 sequences, with around 10% as singletons. The sequence was obtained from a woman in her thirties or forties with alopecia areata. Some clones in this sample may be carry-over from other donors' samples. The chain combines TRBV12-3 or TRBV12-4 with TRBJ1-5; possibly TRBD1 for D (6 bases). The source was whole blood, collected in connection with sensitization to the hapten diphenylcyclopropenone (DPC). CDR3 residues: CASSPRGGRHQPQHF. The CDR3 DNA reads TGTGCCAGCAGTCCCCGGGGGGGCCGCCATCAGCCCCAGCATTTT.